Included here is one T cell receptor beta chain sequence, with context. Its antigen remains unidentified. The CDR3 is 15 amino acids. The V gene lost 6 bases and the J gene lost 2 bases, with 16 bases spanning the gap. CDR1 is SNHLY, CDR2 FYNNEI, per germline. The repertoire was sequenced with immunoSEQ multiplex PCR; TCRdb's copy has only in-frame clones and lacks some. The table records around 100,000 clones, more than 85% of them present only once. This record belongs to a study of OX40 agonist ivuxolimab in advanced cancers. Study-wide context: Patients receiving dose escalation had hepatocellular carcinoma, melanoma, renal cell or head and neck cancer. Of mixed ages from about 20 to 85 and averaging 60 years, the group was about 80% male. Study results and limitations: The study observed clonal expansion of CD4+ and CD8+ blood T cells by week 6 at 0.1 to 3.0 mg/kg.

Autoimmune disease history or systemic immunosuppression led to patients being barred. This chain links TRBV2 with TRBJ1-2, with D maybe TRBD1 (6 bases). The receptor comes from an adult with an advanced solid tumor such as melanoma, head and neck, liver or kidney cancer. The sequences come from CD4+ or CD8+ T cells sorted from blood, collected in a trial of the OX40 agonist ivuxolimab. The CDR3 loop reads CASSQLRGGNYGYTF. Written as DNA, the CDR3 is TGTGCCAGCAGCCAACTCCGGGGGGGCAACTATGGCTACACCTTC.